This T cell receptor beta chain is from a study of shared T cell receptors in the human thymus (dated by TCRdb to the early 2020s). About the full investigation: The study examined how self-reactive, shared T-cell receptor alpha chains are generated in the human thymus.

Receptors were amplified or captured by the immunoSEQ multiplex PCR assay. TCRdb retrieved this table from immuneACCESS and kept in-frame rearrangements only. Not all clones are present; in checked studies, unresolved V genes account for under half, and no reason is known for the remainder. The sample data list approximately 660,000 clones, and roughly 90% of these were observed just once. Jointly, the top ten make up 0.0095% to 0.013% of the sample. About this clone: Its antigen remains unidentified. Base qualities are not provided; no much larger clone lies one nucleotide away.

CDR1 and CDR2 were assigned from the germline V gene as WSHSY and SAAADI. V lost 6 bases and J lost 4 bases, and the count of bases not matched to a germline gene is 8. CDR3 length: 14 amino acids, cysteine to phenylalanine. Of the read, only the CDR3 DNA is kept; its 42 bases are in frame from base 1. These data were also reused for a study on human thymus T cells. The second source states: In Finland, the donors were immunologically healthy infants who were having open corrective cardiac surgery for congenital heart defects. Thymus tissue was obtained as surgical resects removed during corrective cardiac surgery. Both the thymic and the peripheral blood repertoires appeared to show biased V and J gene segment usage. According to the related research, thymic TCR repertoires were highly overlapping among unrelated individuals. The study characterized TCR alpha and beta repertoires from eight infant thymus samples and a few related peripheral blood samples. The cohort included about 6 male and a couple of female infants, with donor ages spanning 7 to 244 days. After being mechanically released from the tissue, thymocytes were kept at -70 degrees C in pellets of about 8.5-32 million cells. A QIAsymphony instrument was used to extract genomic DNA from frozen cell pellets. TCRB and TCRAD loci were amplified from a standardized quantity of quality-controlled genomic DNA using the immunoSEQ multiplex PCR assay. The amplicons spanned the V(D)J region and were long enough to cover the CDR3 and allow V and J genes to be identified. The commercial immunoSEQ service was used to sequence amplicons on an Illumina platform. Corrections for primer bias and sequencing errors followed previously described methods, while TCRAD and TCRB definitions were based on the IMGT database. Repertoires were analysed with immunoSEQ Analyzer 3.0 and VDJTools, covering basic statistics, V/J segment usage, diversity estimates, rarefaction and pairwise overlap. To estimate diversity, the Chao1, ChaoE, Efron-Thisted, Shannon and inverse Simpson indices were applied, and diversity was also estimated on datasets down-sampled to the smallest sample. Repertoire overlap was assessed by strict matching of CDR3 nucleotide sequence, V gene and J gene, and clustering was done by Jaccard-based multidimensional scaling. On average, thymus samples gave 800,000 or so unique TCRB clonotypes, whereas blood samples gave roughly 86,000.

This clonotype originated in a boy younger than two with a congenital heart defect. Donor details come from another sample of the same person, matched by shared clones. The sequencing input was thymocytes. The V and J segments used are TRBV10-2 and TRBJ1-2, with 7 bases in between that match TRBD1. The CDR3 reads CASRPQGRTYGYTF. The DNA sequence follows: TGCGCCAGCAGGCCACAGGGGCGCACCTATGGCTACACCTTC.